This TCR beta chain was recovered during a study of blood T cell repertoires in COVID-19. Study information: Researchers got acute and convalescent COVID-19 samples from the United States, Italy and Spain.

In the study's own analysis: Estimates of nucleated cell counts were drawn from the amplification of reference gene primers. Produced via immunoSEQ multiplex PCR; TCRdb's table is partial and in-frame only. V and J calls and clone size are as listed in that table; D and trimming were resolved from the DNA. The sample records approximately 170,000 clones, about 88% being singletons. Across 24 US areas, participants ranged in age from roughly 18 to 89 years. Allocation to cohorts depended on clinical history reported by the participants. This CDR3 is 13 amino acids long. Germline values: CDR1 MNHEY, CDR2 SMNVEV (reference sequence). V shed 5 bases and J 5 bases; nucleotides not matched to a gene: 5.

This clonotype was sampled from a woman aged 25 to 45 who had recovered from COVID-19. The rearrangement joins TRBV27 to TRBJ1-1; 7 bases map to TRBD1. Sequencing used PBMCs or T cells enriched from blood (not recorded which). Here the CDR3 DNA reads TGTGCCAGCAGTGAACAGGGGAGGACTGAAGCTTTCTTT. This sequence encodes CASSEQGRTEAFF.